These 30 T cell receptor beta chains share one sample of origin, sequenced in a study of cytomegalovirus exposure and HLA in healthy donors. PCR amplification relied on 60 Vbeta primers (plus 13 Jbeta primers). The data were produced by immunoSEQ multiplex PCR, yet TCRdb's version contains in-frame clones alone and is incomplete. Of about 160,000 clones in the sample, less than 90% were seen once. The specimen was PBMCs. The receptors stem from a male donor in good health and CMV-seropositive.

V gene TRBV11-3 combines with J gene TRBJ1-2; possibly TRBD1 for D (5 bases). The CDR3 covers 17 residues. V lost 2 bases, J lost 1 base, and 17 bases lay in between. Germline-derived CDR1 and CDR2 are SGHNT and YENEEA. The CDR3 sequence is CASSLFASGGDNYGYTF. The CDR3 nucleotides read TGTGCCAGCAGCTTATTCGCCTCGGGGGGGGATAACTATGGCTACACCTTC.

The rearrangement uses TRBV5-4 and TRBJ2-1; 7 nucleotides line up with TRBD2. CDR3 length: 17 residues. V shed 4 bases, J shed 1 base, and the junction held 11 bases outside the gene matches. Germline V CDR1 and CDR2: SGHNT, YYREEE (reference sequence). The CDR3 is CASSHAPGRRSYNEQFF. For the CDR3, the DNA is TGTGCCAGCAGCCATGCCCCCGGGAGGAGATCCTACAATGAGCAGTTCTTC.

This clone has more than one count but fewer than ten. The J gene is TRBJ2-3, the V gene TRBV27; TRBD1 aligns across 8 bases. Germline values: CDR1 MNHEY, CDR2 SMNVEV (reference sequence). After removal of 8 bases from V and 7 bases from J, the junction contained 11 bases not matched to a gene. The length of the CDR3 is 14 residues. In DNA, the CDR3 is TGTGCCAGCGCGAAGGACAGGGTCTTGAATACGCAGTATTTT. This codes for CASAKDRVLNTQYF.

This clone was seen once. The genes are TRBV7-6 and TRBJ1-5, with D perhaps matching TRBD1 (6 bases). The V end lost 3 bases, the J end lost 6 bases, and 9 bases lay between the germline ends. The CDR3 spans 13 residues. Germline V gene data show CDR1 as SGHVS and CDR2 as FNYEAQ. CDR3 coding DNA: TGTGCCAGCAGCTTGGGGGGGCCTCAGCCCCAGCATTTT. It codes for CASSLGGPQPQHF.

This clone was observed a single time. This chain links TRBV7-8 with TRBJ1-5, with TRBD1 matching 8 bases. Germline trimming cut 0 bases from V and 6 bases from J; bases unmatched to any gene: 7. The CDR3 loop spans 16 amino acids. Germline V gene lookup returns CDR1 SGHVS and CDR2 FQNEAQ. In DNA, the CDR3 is TGTGCCAGCAGCTTAGCCGCAGGGGGCATTGGTCAGCCCCAGCATTTT. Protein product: CASSLAAGGIGQPQHF.

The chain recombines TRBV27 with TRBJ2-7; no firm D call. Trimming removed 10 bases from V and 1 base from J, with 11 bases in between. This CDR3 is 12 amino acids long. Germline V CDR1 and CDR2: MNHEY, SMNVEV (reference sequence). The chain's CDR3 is CATRTSSYEQYF. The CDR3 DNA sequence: TGTGCCACCCGCACTTCGTCCTACGAGCAGTACTTC.

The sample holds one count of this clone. In nucleotides, the CDR3 is TGCAGCGGGAGACTAGTGGGTAATGAGCAGTTCTTC. It codes for CSGRLVGNEQFF. The chain recombines TRBV29-1 with TRBJ2-1, with D possibly matching TRBD2 (6 bases). The CDR3 runs 12 residues. The V and J ends lost 7 bases and 7 bases respectively, with 14 bases between them. Germline CDR1 SQVTM, CDR2 ANQGSEA.

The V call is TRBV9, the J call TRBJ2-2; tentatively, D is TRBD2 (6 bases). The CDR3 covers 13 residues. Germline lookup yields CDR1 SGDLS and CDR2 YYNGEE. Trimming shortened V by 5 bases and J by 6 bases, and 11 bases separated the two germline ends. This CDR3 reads CASSPRDSGELFF. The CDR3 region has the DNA TGTGCCAGCAGTCCGCGGGACTCCGGGGAGCTGTTTTTT.

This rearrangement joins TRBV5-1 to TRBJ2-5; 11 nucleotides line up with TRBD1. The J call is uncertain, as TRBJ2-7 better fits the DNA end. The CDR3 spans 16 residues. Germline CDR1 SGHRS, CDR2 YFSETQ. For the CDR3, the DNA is TGCGCCAGCAGGAAGGGGACAGGGGGTTTCTCCTACGAGCAGTACTTC. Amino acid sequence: CASRKGTGGFSYEQYF.

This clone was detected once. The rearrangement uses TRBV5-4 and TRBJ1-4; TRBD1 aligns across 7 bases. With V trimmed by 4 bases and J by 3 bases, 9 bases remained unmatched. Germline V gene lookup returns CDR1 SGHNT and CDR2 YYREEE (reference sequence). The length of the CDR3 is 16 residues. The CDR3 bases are TGTGCCAGCAGCCGGGGGGGGACAGCACCTAATGAAAAACTGTTTTTT. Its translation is CASSRGGTAPNEKLFF.

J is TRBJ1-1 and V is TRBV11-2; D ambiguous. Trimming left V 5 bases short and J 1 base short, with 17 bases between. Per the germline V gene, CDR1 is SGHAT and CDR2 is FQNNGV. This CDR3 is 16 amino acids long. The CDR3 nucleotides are TGTGCCAGCAGCCCTAGACGTGCCAGAACGAACACTGAAGCTTTCTTT. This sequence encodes CASSPRRARTNTEAFF.

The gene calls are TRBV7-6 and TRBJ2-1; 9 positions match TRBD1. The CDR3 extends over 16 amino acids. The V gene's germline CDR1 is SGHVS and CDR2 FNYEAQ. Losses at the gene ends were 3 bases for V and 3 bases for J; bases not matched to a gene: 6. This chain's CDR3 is CASSFSGTGHYNEQFF. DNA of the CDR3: TGTGCCAGCAGCTTTTCGGGGACAGGGCACTACAATGAGCAGTTCTTC.

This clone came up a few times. CDR3 coding DNA: TGTGCCAGCAGTTCGTCCAATGACAGGGGACAGAACACTGAAGCTTTCTTT. The encoded protein is CASSSSNDRGQNTEAFF. V and J are TRBV11-3 and TRBJ1-1, with 8 bases aligning to TRBD1. The CDR3 totals 17 residues. Germline V gives CDR1 SGHNT, CDR2 YENEEA. With 6 bases clipped from V and 1 base from J, the junction kept 13 bases outside the gene matches.

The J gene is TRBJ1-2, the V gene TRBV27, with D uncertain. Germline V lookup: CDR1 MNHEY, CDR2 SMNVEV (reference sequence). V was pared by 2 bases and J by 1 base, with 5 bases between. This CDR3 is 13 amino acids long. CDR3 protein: CASSLGLNYGYTF. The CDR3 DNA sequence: TGTGCCAGCAGTTTAGGCCTTAACTATGGCTACACCTTC.

CDR3 in amino acids: CASSPRVTVHEQYF. CDR3 sequence (DNA): TGTGCCAGCAGCCCAAGAGTAACGGTCCACGAGCAGTACTTC. The V call is TRBV16, the J call TRBJ2-7; no reliable D call. The germline V gene encodes CDR1 KGHSY and CDR2 FQNENV. The CDR3 runs 14 residues. The V and J ends lost 4 bases and 5 bases respectively, with 15 bases between them. The complete variable domain, with remaining parts taken from reference TRBV16 and TRBJ2-7, reads GEEVAQTPKHLVRGEGQKAKLYCAPIKGHSYVFWYQQVLKNEFKFLISFQNENVFDETGMPKERFSAKCLPNSPCSLEIQATKLEDSAVYFCASSPRVTVHEQYFGPGTRLTVT.

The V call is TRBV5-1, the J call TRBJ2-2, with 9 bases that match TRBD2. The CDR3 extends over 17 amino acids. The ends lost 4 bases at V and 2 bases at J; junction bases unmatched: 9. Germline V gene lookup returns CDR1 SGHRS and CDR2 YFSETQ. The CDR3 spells CASSDIRLADNTGELFF. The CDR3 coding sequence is TGCGCCAGCAGCGATATTCGACTAGCGGATAACACCGGGGAGCTGTTTTTT.

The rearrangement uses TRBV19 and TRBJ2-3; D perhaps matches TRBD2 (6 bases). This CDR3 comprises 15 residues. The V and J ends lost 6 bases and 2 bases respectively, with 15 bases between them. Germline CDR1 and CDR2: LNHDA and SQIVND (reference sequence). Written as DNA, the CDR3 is TGTGCCAGTAGCCCTGGGACTTTTGACACAGATACGCAGTATTTT. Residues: CASSPGTFDTDTQYF.

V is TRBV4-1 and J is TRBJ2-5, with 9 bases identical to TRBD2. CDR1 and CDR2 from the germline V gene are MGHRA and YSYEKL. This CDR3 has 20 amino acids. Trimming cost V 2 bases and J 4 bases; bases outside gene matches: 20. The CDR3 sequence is CASSQIGLAGIKRGTETQYF. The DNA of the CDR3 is TGCGCCAGCAGCCAAATAGGGCTAGCGGGAATTAAAAGGGGGACAGAGACCCAGTACTTC.

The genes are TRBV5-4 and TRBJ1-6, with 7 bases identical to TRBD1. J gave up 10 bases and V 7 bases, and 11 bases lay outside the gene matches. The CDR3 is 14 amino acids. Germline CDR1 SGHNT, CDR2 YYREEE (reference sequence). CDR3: CASARTGANSPLHF. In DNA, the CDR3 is TGTGCCAGCGCCCGAACAGGGGCGAACTCACCCCTCCACTTT. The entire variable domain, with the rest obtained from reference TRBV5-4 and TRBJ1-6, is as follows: ETGVTQSPTHLIKTRGQQVTLRCSSQSGHNTVSWYQQALGQGPQFIFQYYREEENGRGNFPPRFSGLQFPNYSSELNVNALELDDSALYLCASARTGANSPLHFGNGTRLTVT.

In DNA, the CDR3 is TGTGCCAGCAGTTACGGGACTAGCACCGAGCAGTACTTC. Amino acids: CASSYGTSTEQYF. The V and J genes are TRBV27 and TRBJ2-5; 9 bases line up with TRBD2. The last part of the DNA fits TRBJ2-7 better; the J call may be wrong. This CDR3 is built from 13 residues. Germline V CDR1 and CDR2: MNHEY, SMNVEV (reference sequence).

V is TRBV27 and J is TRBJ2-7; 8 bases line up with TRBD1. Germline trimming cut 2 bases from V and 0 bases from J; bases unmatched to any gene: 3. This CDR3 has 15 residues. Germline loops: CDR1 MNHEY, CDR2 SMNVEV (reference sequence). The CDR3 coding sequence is TGTGCCAGCAGTTTACCCGGGACAGGCTCCTACGAGCAGTACTTC. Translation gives CASSLPGTGSYEQYF.

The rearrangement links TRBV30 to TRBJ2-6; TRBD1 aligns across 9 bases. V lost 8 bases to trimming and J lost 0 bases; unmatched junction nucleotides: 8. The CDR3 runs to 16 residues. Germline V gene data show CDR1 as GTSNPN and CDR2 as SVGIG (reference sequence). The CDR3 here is CATDRGSLSGANVLTF. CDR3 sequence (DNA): TGTGCCACCGACAGGGGGTCCCTCTCTGGGGCCAACGTCCTGACTTTC.

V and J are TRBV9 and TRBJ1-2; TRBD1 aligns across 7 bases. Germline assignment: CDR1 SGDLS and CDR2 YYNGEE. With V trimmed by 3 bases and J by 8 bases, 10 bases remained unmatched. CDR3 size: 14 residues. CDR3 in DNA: TGTGCCAGCAGCGCCGGGACAGATCCGGCGGGCTACACCTTC. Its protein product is CASSAGTDPAGYTF.

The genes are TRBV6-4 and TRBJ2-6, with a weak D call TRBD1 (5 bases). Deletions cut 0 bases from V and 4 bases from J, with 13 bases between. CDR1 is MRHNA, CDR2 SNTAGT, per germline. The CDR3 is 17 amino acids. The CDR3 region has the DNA TGTGCCAGCAGTGACTCAGAAGGGGTAGCCGGGGCCAACGTCCTGACTTTC. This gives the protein CASSDSEGVAGANVLTF.

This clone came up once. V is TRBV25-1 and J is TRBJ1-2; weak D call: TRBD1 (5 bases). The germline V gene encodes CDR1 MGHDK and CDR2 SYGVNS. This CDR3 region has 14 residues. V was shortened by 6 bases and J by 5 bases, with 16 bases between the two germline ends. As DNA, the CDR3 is TGTGCCAGCAGCCGGACGGGGGAGAGGTATGGCTACACCTTC. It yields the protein CASSRTGERYGYTF.

CDR3 in DNA: TGTGCCAGCAGCCAAGAAGGAGGTCTAGCAGGTTACGAGCAGTACTTC. Protein: CASSQEGGLAGYEQYF. V and J are TRBV4-2 and TRBJ2-7, with D tentatively TRBD2 (5 bases). Germline loops: CDR1 LGHNA, CDR2 YNFKEQ. The CDR3 is 16 residues long. The V end lost 0 bases, the J end lost 4 bases, and 16 bases lay between the germline ends.

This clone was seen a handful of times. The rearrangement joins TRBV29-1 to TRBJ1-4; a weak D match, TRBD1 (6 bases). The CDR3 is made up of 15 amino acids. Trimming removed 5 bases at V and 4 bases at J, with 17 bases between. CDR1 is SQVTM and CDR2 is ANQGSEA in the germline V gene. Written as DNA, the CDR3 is TGCAGCGTTAGGGGGGGGCAGCCTTTTAATGAAAAACTGTTTTTT. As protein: CSVRGGQPFNEKLFF.

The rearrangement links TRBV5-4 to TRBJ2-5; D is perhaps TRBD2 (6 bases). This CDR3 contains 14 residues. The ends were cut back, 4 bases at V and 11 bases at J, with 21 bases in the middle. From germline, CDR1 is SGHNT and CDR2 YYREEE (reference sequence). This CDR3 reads CASSNRVQTGEQYF. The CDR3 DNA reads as TGTGCCAGCAGCAACCGGGTCCAGACGGGGGAGCAGTACTTC. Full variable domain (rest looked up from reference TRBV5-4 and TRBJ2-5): ETGVTQSPTHLIKTRGQQVTLRCSSQSGHNTVSWYQQALGQGPQFIFQYYREEENGRGNFPPRFSGLQFPNYSSELNVNALELDDSALYLCASSNRVQTGEQYFGPGTRLLVL.

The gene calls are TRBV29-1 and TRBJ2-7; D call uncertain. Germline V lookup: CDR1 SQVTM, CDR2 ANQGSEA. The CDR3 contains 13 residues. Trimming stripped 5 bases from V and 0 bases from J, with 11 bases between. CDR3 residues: CSVSRPDSYEQYF. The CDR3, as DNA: TGCAGCGTTTCCAGGCCTGACTCCTACGAGCAGTACTTC.

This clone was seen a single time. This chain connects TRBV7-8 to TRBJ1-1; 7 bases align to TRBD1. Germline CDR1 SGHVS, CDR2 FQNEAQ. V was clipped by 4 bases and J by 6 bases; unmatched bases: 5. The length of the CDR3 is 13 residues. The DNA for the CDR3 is TGTGCCAGCAGCTGGGGGACAGTCGCTGAAGCTTTCTTT. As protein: CASSWGTVAEAFF.